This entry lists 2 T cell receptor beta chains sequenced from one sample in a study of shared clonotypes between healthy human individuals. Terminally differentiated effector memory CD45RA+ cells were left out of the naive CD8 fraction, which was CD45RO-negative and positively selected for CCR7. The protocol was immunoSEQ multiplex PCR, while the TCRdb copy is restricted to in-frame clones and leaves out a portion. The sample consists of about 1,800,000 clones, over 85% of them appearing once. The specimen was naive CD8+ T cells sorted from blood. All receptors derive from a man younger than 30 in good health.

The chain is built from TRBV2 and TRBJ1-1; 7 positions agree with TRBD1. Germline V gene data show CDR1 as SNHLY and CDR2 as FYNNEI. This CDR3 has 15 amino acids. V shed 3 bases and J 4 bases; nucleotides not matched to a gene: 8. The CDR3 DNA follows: TGTGCCAGCAGTGAGGGTAGGGGGCAGGGCACTGAAGCTTTCTTT. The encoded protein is CASSEGRGQGTEAFF.

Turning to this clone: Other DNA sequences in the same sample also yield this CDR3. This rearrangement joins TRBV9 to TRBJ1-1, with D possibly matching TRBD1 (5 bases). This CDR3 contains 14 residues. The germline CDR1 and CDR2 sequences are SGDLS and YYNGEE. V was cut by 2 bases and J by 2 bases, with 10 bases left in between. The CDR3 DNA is TGTGCCAGCAGCGTTGGGCAGGGCAACACTGAAGCTTTCTTT. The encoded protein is CASSVGQGNTEAFF.